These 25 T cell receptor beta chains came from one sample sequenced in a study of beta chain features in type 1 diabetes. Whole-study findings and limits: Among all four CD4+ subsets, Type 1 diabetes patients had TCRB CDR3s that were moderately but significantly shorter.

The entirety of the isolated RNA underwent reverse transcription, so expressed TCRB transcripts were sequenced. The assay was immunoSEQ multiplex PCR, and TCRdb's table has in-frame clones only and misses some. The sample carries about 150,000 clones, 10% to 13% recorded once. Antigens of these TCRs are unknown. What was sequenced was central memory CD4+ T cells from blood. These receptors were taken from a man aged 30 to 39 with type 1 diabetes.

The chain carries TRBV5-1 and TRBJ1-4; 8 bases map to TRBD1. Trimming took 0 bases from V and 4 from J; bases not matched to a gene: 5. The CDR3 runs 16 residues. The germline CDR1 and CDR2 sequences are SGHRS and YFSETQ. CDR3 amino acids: CASSLGLGQGNEKLFF. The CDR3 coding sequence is TGCGCCAGCAGCTTGGGATTAGGACAGGGTAATGAAAAACTGTTTTTT.

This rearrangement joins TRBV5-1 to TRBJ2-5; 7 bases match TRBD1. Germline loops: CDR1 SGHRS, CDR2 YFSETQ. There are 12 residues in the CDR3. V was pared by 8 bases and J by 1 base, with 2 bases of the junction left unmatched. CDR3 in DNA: TGCGCCAGTGGACAGGCCCAAGAGACCCAGTACTTC. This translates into CASGQAQETQYF. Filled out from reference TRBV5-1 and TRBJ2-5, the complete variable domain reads KAGVTQTPRYLIKTRGQQVTLSCSPISGHRSVSWYQQTPGQGLQFLFEYFSETQRNKGNFPGRFSGRQFSNSRSEMNVSTLELGDSALYLCASGQAQETQYFGPGTRLLVL.

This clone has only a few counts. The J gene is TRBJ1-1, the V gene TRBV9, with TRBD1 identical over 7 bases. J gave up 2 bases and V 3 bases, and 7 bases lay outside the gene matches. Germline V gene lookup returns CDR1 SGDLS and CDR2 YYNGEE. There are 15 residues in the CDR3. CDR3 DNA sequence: TGTGCCAGCAGCGCGACCACAGGGGTTAACACTGAAGCTTTCTTT. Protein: CASSATTGVNTEAFF.

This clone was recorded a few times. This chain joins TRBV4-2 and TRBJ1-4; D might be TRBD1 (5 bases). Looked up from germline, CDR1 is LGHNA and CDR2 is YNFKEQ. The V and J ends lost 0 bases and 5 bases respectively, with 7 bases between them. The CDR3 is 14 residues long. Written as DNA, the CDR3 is TGTGCCAGCAGCCAAGATAAGGGGAATGAAAAACTGTTTTTT. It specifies CASSQDKGNEKLFF.

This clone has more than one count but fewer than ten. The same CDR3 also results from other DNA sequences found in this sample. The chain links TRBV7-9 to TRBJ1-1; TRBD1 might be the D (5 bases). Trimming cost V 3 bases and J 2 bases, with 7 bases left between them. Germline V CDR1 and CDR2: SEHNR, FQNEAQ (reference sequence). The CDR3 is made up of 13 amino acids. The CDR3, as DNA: TGTGCCAGCAGCTTTGACAGCAACACTGAAGCTTTCTTT. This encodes CASSFDSNTEAFF. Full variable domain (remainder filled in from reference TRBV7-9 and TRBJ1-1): DTGVSQNPRHKITKRGQNVTFRCDPISEHNRLYWYRQTLGQGPEFLTYFQNEAQLEKSRLLSDRFSAERPKGSFSTLEIQRTEQGDSAMYLCASSFDSNTEAFFGQGTRLTVV.

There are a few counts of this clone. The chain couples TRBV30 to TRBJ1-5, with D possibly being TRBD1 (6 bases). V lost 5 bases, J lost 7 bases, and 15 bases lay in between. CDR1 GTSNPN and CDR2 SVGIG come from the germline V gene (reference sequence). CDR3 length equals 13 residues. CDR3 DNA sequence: TGTGCCTGGGCGCAGGGACAAGGACAGCCCCAGCATTTT. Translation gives CAWAQGQGQPQHF.

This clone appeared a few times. The CDR3, as DNA: TGTGCCAGCAGGGACAGGGCCAGGGAGCAGTACTTC. This gives the protein CASRDRAREQYF. The chain combines TRBV28 with TRBJ2-7; 8 bases fit TRBD1. Germline CDR1 MDHEN, CDR2 SYDVKM. The CDR3 is made up of 12 amino acids. The ends lost 6 bases at V and 7 bases at J; junction bases unmatched: 5. The full variable domain, with the rest looked up from reference TRBV28 and TRBJ2-7, is DVKVTQSSRYLVKRTGEKVFLECVQDMDHENMFWYRQDPGLGLRLIYFSYDVKMKEKGDIPEGYSVSREKKERFSLILESASTNQTSMYLCASRDRAREQYFGPGTRLTVT.

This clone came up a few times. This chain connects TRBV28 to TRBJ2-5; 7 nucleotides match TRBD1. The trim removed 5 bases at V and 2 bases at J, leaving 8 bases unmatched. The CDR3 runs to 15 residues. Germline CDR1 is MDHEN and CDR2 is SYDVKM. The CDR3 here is CASSPFDREQETQYF. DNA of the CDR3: TGTGCCAGCAGTCCCTTCGACAGGGAACAAGAGACCCAGTACTTC. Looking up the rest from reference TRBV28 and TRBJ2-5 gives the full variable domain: DVKVTQSSRYLVKRTGEKVFLECVQDMDHENMFWYRQDPGLGLRLIYFSYDVKMKEKGDIPEGYSVSREKKERFSLILESASTNQTSMYLCASSPFDREQETQYFGPGTRLLVL.

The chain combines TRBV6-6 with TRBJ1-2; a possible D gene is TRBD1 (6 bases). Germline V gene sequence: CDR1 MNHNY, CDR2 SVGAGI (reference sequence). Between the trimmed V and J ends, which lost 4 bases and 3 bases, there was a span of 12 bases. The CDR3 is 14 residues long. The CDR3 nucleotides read TGTGCCAGCAGTTCCGGACAGAAATACTATGGCTACACCTTC. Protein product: CASSSGQKYYGYTF.

The CDR3 coding sequence is TGTGCCATCCCCTCCGGGACAACCTACCTCGGCTATGGCTACACCTTC. This gives the protein CAIPSGTTYLGYGYTF. The V and J genes are TRBV6-6 and TRBJ1-2; TRBD1 might be the D (6 bases). V was shortened by 10 bases and J by 4 bases, with 25 bases between the two germline ends. The CDR3 spans 16 residues. Germline CDR1 and CDR2: MNHNY and SVGAGI (reference sequence).

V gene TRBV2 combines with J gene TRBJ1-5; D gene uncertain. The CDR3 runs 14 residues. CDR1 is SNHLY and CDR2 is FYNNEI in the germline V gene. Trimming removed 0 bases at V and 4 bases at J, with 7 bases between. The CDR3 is CASSEATENQPQHF. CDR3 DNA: TGTGCCAGCAGTGAAGCTACGGAGAATCAGCCCCAGCATTTT.

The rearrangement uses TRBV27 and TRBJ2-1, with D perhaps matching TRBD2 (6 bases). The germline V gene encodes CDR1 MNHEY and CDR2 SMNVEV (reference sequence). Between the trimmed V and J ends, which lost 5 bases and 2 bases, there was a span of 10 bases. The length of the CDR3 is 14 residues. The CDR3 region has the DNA TGTGCCAGCAGTAGCGGCGGGACCTACAATGAGCAGTTCTTC. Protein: CASSSGGTYNEQFF.

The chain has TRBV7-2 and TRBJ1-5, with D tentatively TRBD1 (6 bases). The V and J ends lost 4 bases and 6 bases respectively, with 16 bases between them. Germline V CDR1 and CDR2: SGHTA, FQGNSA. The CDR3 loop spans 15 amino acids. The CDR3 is CASSSQQGLSQPQHF. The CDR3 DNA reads TGTGCCAGCAGCTCCCAACAGGGTTTGAGTCAGCCCCAGCATTTT. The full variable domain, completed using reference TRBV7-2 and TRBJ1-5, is GAGVSQSPSNKVTEKGKDVELRCDPISGHTALYWYRQSLGQGLEFLIYFQGNSAPDKSGLPSDRFSAERTGGSVSTLTIQRTQQEDSAVYLCASSSQQGLSQPQHFGDGTRLSIL.

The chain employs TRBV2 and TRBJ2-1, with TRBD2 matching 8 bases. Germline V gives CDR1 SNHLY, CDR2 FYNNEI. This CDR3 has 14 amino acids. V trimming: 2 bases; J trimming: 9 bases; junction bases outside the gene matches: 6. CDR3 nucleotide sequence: TGTGCCAGCAGTGAAACCGGGAGGGAGACTGAGCAGTTCTTC. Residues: CASSETGRETEQFF.

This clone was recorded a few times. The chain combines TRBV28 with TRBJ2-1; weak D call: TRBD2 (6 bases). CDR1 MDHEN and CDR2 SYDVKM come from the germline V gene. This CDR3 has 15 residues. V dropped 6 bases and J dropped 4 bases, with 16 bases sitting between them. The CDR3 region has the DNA TGTGCCAGCAGGGTTTATAGCGGTGCATACAATGAGCAGTTCTTC. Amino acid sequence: CASRVYSGAYNEQFF.

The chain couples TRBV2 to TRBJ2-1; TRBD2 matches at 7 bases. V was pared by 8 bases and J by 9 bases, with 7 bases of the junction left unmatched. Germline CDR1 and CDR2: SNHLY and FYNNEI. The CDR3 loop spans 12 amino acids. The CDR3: CASAREAGEQFF. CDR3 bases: TGTGCCAGCGCTCGGGAGGCGGGTGAGCAGTTCTTC.

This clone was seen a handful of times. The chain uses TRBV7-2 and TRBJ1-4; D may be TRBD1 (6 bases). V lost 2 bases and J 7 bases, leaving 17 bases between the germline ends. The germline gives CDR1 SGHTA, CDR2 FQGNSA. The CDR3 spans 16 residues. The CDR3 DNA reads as TGTGCCAGCAGCTTACTAGTTCAGGGGAGCGGTGAAAAACTGTTTTTT. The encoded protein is CASSLLVQGSGEKLFF.

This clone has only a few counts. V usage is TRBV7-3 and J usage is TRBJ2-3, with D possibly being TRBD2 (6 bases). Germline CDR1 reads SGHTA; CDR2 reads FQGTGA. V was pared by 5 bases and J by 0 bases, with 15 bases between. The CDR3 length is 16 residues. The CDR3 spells CASSPSLSGSTDTQYF. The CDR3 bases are TGTGCCAGCAGCCCATCCTTAAGCGGGAGCACAGATACGCAGTATTTT.

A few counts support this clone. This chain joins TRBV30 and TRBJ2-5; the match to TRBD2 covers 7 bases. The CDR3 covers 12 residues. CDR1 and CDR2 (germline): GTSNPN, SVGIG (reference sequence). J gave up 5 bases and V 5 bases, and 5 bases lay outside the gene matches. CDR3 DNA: TGTGCCTGGGGGGACTACTCGGAGACCCAGTACTTC. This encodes CAWGDYSETQYF.

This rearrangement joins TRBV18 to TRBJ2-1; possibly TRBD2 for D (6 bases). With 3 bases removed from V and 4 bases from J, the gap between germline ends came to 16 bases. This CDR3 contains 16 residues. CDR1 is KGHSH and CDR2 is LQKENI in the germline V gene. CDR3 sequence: CASSPPGARVYNEQFF. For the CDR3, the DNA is TGTGCCAGCTCACCGCCGGGAGCGCGGGTTTACAATGAGCAGTTCTTC.

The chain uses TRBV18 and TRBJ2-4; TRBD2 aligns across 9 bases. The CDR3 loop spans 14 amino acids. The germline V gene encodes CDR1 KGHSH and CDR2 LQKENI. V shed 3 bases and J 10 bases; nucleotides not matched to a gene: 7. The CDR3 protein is CASSPSLAGGIQYF. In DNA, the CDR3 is TGTGCCAGCTCACCCTCTCTTGCGGGAGGGATTCAGTACTTC.

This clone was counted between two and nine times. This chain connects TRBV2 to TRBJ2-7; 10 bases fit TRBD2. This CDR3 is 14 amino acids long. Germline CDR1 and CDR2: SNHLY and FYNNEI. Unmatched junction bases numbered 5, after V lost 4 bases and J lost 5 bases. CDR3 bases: TGTGCCAGCAGTGCCCTAGCGGGAGCCAACGAGCAGTACTTC. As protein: CASSALAGANEQYF.

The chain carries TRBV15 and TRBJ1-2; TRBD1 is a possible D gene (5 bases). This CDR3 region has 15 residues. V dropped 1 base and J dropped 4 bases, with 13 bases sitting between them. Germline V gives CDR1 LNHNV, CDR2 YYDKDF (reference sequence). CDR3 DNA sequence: TGTGCCACCAGCAGAGCCAGGGATGGTTTCTATGGCTACACCTTC. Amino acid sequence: CATSRARDGFYGYTF.

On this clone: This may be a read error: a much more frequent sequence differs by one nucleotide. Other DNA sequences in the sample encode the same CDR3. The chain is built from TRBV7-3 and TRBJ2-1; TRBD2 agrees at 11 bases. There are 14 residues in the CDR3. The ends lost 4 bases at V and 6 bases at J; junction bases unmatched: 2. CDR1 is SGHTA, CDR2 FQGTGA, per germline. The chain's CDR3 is CASSSGLAVNEQFF. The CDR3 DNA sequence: TGTGCCAGCAGCTCGGGACTAGCGGTCAATGAGCAGTTCTTC.

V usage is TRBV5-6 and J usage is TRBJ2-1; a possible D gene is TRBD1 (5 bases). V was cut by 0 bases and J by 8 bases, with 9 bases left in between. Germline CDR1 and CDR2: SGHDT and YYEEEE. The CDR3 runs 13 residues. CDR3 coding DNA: TGTGCCAGCAGCTTGGACCAGGGCTATGAGCAGTTCTTC. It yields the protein CASSLDQGYEQFF.